This passage covers 30 T cell receptor beta chains from one sample sequenced in a study of blood T cell repertoires in COVID-19. The method was immunoSEQ multiplex PCR; TCRdb's version includes in-frame clones alone and lacks a portion of them. The top ten hold 3.5% to 4.5% of the sample, which has roughly 200,000 clones, 70% to 90% seen once. Sequencing was done on a sample of peripheral blood. Receptors originate from a woman under 40 with acute or convalescent COVID-19.

The chain is built from TRBV4-2 and TRBJ1-2; 7 bases are a match to TRBD1. Germline CDR1 LGHNA, CDR2 YNFKEQ. V shed 4 bases, J shed 4 bases, and the junction held 6 bases outside the gene matches. The CDR3 consists of 14 residues. The CDR3 DNA is TGTGCCAGCAGCCCTAGACAGGGTCTCTATGGCTACACCTTC. Amino acid sequence: CASSPRQGLYGYTF.

J is TRBJ1-2 and V is TRBV3-1 (or the pseudogene TRBV3-2); 9 bases are shared with TRBD1. Germline V lookup: CDR1 LGHDT, CDR2 YNNKEL (reference sequence). The CDR3 length is 15 residues. Germline trimming cut 0 bases from V and 7 bases from J; bases unmatched to any gene: 6. DNA of the CDR3: TGTGCCAGCAGCCAAGACTGGACAGGGGCGACTGGCTACACCTTC. Protein product: CASSQDWTGATGYTF.

The rearrangement joins TRBV6-5 to TRBJ1-6; D might be TRBD1 (6 bases). This CDR3 region has 14 residues. Germline values: CDR1 MNHEY, CDR2 SVGAGI. Trimming pared 6 bases from V and 9 bases from J, leaving 15 bases between. The CDR3 region is CASRGGVLSSPLHF. Written as DNA, the CDR3 is TGTGCCAGCAGAGGGGGGGTGTTGAGTTCACCCCTCCACTTT.

CDR3 nucleotides: TGTGCCAGCAGCCAGTCAAACGAGCAGTACTTC. Translated: CASSQSNEQYF. The chain uses TRBV5-6 and TRBJ2-7; D gene uncertain. CDR1 SGHDT and CDR2 YYEEEE come from the germline V gene. CDR3 size: 11 residues. V shed 4 bases and J shed 5 bases, with 7 bases lying between them.

V gene TRBV6-5 combines with J gene TRBJ1-2; D remains unclear. The V end lost 7 bases, the J end lost 1 base, and 16 bases lay between the germline ends. Germline assignment: CDR1 MNHEY and CDR2 SVGAGI. This CDR3 is built from 15 residues. CDR3 in DNA: TGTGCCAGCAATAGCCCCCGAAACCTTAACTATGGCTACACCTTC. It yields the protein CASNSPRNLNYGYTF.

This chain's CDR3 is CASSSGAGREQFF. The CDR3 region has the DNA TGTGCCAGCAGCTCCGGAGCGGGCCGGGAGCAGTTCTTC. The J gene is TRBJ2-1, the V gene TRBV11-3; weak D call: TRBD2 (6 bases). With 4 bases removed from V and 10 bases from J, the gap between germline ends came to 14 bases. CDR3 length equals 13 residues. Germline V gives CDR1 SGHNT, CDR2 YENEEA.

The V gene is TRBV11-2, the J gene TRBJ2-7, with D possibly TRBD2 on 5 matching bases. This CDR3 spans 14 amino acids. V lost 1 base and J 3 bases, leaving 10 bases between the germline ends. The germline gives CDR1 SGHAT, CDR2 FQNNGV. The CDR3, as DNA: TGTGCCAGCAGCTTAGTTTTCGGGGTCTACGAGCAGTACTTC. Amino acids: CASSLVFGVYEQYF.

The J gene is TRBJ1-5, the V gene TRBV5-1; weak D call: TRBD1 (6 bases). Germline assignment: CDR1 SGHRS and CDR2 YFSETQ. This CDR3 is 14 amino acids long. V lost 0 bases, J lost 4 bases, and 8 bases lay in between. The CDR3 DNA follows: TGCGCCAGCAGCTTGGGACAGGCGAATCAGCCCCAGCATTTT. This codes for CASSLGQANQPQHF.

The CDR3 nucleotides read TGTGCCAGCAGCGAAAGCGGGACCCAGTACTTC. The encoded protein is CASSESGTQYF. V is TRBV5-6 and J is TRBJ2-5; tentatively, D is TRBD2 (5 bases). CDR3 size: 11 residues. In germline, CDR1 is SGHDT, CDR2 YYEEEE. Trimming removed 4 bases at V and 7 bases at J, with 8 bases between.

This chain links TRBV27 with TRBJ1-1; 11 positions agree with TRBD1. Trimming took 5 bases from V and 3 from J; bases not matched to a gene: 5. The CDR3 consists of 15 residues. Germline V lookup: CDR1 MNHEY, CDR2 SMNVEV (reference sequence). The CDR3 loop is CASSATGQGDTEAFF. CDR3 coding DNA: TGTGCCAGCAGTGCCACGGGACAGGGGGACACTGAAGCTTTCTTT.

This clone was seen a few times. This sample includes further DNA sequences coding for the same CDR3. The V gene is TRBV28, the J gene TRBJ1-1; D gene uncertain. Germline CDR1 reads MDHEN; CDR2 reads SYDVKM. This CDR3 comprises 12 residues. V was trimmed by 3 bases and J by 0 bases, leaving 2 bases between them. CDR3 sequence reads: CASSFMNTEAFF. The CDR3 bases are TGTGCCAGCAGTTTTATGAACACTGAAGCTTTCTTT. The full variable domain, in which reference TRBV28 and TRBJ1-1 provide the parts outside the CDR3, is DVKVTQSSRYLVKRTGEKVFLECVQDMDHENMFWYRQDPGLGLRLIYFSYDVKMKEKGDIPEGYSVSREKKERFSLILESASTNQTSMYLCASSFMNTEAFFGQGTRLTVV.

The chain combines TRBV12-3 or TRBV12-4 with TRBJ1-5; D unclear. The CDR3 extends over 13 amino acids. V lost 5 bases to trimming and J lost 4 bases, with 9 bases between them. CDR3 DNA: TGTGCCAGCAGTCCCGAACAAAATCAGCCCCAGCATTTT. Encoded protein: CASSPEQNQPQHF.

The rearrangement uses TRBV7-8 and TRBJ1-4, with D perhaps matching TRBD1 (6 bases). Germline values: CDR1 SGHVS, CDR2 FQNEAQ. The CDR3 extends over 14 amino acids. The V and J ends lost 3 bases and 8 bases respectively, with 13 bases between them. The CDR3 DNA reads TGTGCCAGCAGCTTCAGGGGTTGGGAGGAAAAACTGTTTTTT. Amino acid sequence: CASSFRGWEEKLFF. Supplemented by reference TRBV7-8 and TRBJ1-4, the full variable domain reads GAGVSQSPRYKVAKRGQDVALRCDPISGHVSLFWYQQALGQGPEFLTYFQNEAQLDKSGLPSDRFFAERPEGSVSTLKIQRTQQEDSAVYLCASSFRGWEEKLFFGSGTQLSVL.

The J gene is TRBJ2-7, the V gene TRBV7-2; 12 positions agree with TRBD2. The CDR3 extends over 16 amino acids. The ends lost 0 bases at V and 3 bases at J; junction bases unmatched: 3. CDR1 is SGHTA and CDR2 is FQGNSA in the germline V gene. The chain's CDR3 is CASSLALTSGGYEQYF. The CDR3 DNA sequence: TGTGCCAGCAGCTTAGCGTTGACTAGCGGGGGCTACGAGCAGTACTTC.

The chain employs TRBV12-3 or TRBV12-4 and TRBJ2-7, with D possibly matching TRBD2 (5 bases). V gave up 6 bases and J gave up 2 bases, with 8 bases separating them. The CDR3 extends over 12 amino acids. In DNA form, the CDR3 reads TGTGCCAGCAGCCCCGGGGCCTACGAGCAGTACTTC. It specifies CASSPGAYEQYF.

The V gene is TRBV9, the J gene TRBJ1-1; D gene uncertain. Trimming pared 3 bases from V and 4 bases from J, leaving 16 bases between. The CDR3 extends over 15 amino acids. Germline values: CDR1 SGDLS, CDR2 YYNGEE. The CDR3 protein is CASSAGSRGRTEAFF. As DNA, the CDR3 is TGTGCCAGCAGCGCAGGATCGCGGGGTCGCACTGAAGCTTTCTTT.

The J gene is TRBJ2-7, the V gene TRBV6-5; possible D gene TRBD2, 7 bases. The CDR3 runs 13 residues. From germline, CDR1 is MNHEY and CDR2 SVGAGI. The V end was cut by 8 bases, the J end by 2 bases, with 13 bases between. CDR3 amino acids: CASEEGGAYEQYF. CDR3 nucleotides: TGTGCCAGCGAGGAAGGGGGGGCCTACGAGCAGTACTTC.

The V and J genes are TRBV6-5 and TRBJ2-7; TRBD1 is a possible D gene (6 bases). CDR1 and CDR2 (germline): MNHEY, SVGAGI. The CDR3 is 15 amino acids. V dropped 0 bases and J dropped 0 bases, with 9 bases sitting between them. CDR3 coding DNA: TGTGCCAGCAGTTACTCAGGGGGAAACTCCTACGAGCAGTACTTC. Its translation: CASSYSGGNSYEQYF.

The chain employs TRBV30 and TRBJ1-5, with a tentative D call TRBD1 (5 bases). The CDR3 totals 13 residues. V was trimmed by 2 bases and J by 2 bases, leaving 7 bases between them. The germline V gene has CDR1 GTSNPN and CDR2 SVGIG (reference sequence). The CDR3: CAWSLGGNQPQHF. CDR3 coding DNA: TGTGCCTGGAGTCTAGGGGGCAATCAGCCCCAGCATTTT. Using reference TRBV30 and TRBJ1-5 for the parts outside the CDR3, the full variable domain is SQTIHQWPATLVQPVGSPLSLECTVEGTSNPNLYWYRQAAGRGLQLLFYSVGIGQISSEVPQNLSASRPQDRQFILSSKKLLLSDSGFYLCAWSLGGNQPQHFGDGTRLSIL.

The CDR3 region has the DNA TGCGCCACCAGTGGACAGGGACCCTCCAATGAGCAGTTCTTC. The encoded protein is CATSGQGPSNEQFF. The chain links TRBV5-1 to TRBJ2-1, with 8 nucleotides matching TRBD1. Trimming took 9 bases from V and 6 from J; bases not matched to a gene: 11. The germline V gene has CDR1 SGHRS and CDR2 YFSETQ. This CDR3 has 14 residues.

A few counts support this clone. DNA of the CDR3: TGTGCCGTATCGACTACCTGGAACACTGAAGCTTTCTTT. As protein: CAVSTTWNTEAFF. The gene calls are TRBV12-3 or TRBV12-4 and TRBJ1-1; the D is unclear. This CDR3 is built from 13 residues. The V and J ends lost 11 bases and 1 base respectively, with 14 bases between them.

This clone was found once. The chain is built from TRBV7-9 and TRBJ2-2; D is uncertain. Germline V lookup: CDR1 SEHNR, CDR2 FQNEAQ (reference sequence). V was shortened by 1 base and J by 9 bases, with 3 bases between the two germline ends. CDR3 length equals 11 residues. The CDR3 DNA sequence: TGTGCCAGCAGCTTAGTTAGGGAGCTGTTTTTT. It specifies CASSLVRELFF.

The chain couples TRBV6-5 to TRBJ1-5, with D uncertain. Trimming took off 6 bases at V and 5 bases at J, with 17 bases between the two ends. The CDR3 is 15 residues long. The germline V gene has CDR1 MNHEY and CDR2 SVGAGI. DNA of the CDR3: TGTGCCAGCAGGGGCCCCGGGAGGTACTATCAGCCCCAGCATTTT. It is translated as CASRGPGRYYQPQHF.

V usage is TRBV9 and J usage is TRBJ2-5, with TRBD2 identical over 7 bases. J lost 3 bases, V lost 3 bases, and 5 bases had no gene match. Looked up from germline, CDR1 is SGDLS and CDR2 is YYNGEE. This CDR3 has 14 amino acids. CDR3: CASSATLAEETQYF. The CDR3 DNA reads as TGTGCCAGCAGCGCCACTCTAGCGGAAGAGACCCAGTACTTC.

This chain uses TRBV28 with TRBJ2-7, with no clear D. Deletions cut 5 bases from V and 3 bases from J, with 5 bases between. This CDR3 contains 11 residues. Germline assignment: CDR1 MDHEN and CDR2 SYDVKM. The CDR3 sequence: CASSTIYEQYF. The CDR3, as DNA: TGTGCCAGCAGTACAATCTACGAGCAGTACTTC.

The rearrangement joins TRBV2 to TRBJ2-3; 9 nucleotides agree with TRBD1. Unmatched junction bases numbered 6, after V lost 9 bases and J lost 2 bases. This CDR3 is 14 amino acids long. The germline gives CDR1 SNHLY, CDR2 FYNNEI. CDR3: CARGGTGSTDTQYF. CDR3 in DNA: TGTGCCAGAGGGGGGACAGGGTCCACAGATACGCAGTATTTT.

As DNA, the CDR3 is TGTGCCAGCAGCCAAGACGGACACTCCTACGAGCAGTACTTC. Encoded protein: CASSQDGHSYEQYF. The chain is built from TRBV3-1 (or the pseudogene TRBV3-2) and TRBJ2-7, with TRBD1 as a possible D gene (5 bases). Germline lookup yields CDR1 LGHDT and CDR2 YNNKEL (reference sequence). This CDR3 region has 14 residues. Between the trimmed V and J ends, which lost 0 bases and 0 bases, there was a span of 6 bases.

The chain combines TRBV19 with TRBJ1-5; a possible D gene is TRBD1 (5 bases). V lost 2 bases and J 7 bases, leaving 9 bases between the germline ends. This CDR3 has 13 residues. Germline V gene data show CDR1 as LNHDA and CDR2 as SQIVND (reference sequence). The CDR3 reads CASSIWGGQPQHF. In DNA form, the CDR3 reads TGTGCCAGTAGTATATGGGGCGGACAGCCCCAGCATTTT.

The chain combines TRBV6-6 with TRBJ2-1; D not resolved. CDR3 length: 14 residues. V was trimmed by 6 bases and J by 9 bases, leaving 18 bases between them. CDR1 is MNHNY, CDR2 SVGAGI, per germline (reference sequence). This CDR3 reads CASSPRAPSAEQFF. CDR3 DNA: TGTGCCAGCAGCCCTAGAGCCCCGTCGGCTGAGCAGTTCTTC.

This clone was picked up one time. The chain uses TRBV5-4 and TRBJ2-2, with TRBD2 matching over 7 bases. The germline V gene encodes CDR1 SGHNT and CDR2 YYREEE (reference sequence). J lost 5 bases, V lost 4 bases, and 14 bases had no gene match. This CDR3 has 17 amino acids. CDR3 sequence (DNA): TGTGCCAGCAGCCCGGAAGGGCGGGGAGGGCAGACCGGGGAGCTGTTTTTT. This codes for CASSPEGRGGQTGELFF.